This T cell receptor (beta chain) was captured in a study of cytotoxic CD8 clonotypes in ibrutinib-treated CLL. In the study overall: After median roughly 68 months, roughly 15 stayed in remission, approximately twelve progressed; responses about 25 partial, 2 complete.

Clones were read by immunoSEQ multiplex PCR, and TCRdb kept only the in-frame ones, dropping some. There are under 300,000 clones in the sample; roughly three quarters occur only once, and about 5% lies in the top ten. The CDR3 totals 13 residues. The V gene's germline CDR1 is KGHSH and CDR2 LQKENI. V was trimmed by 0 bases and J by 8 bases, leaving 8 bases between them. The rearrangement links TRBV18 to TRBJ2-1; D is undetermined. Material: PBMCs, obtained at disease progression, from a patient treated with ibrutinib. This sequence was found in a human donor with chronic lymphocytic leukemia. CDR3 region: CASSPPSRDEQFF. CDR3 bases: TGTGCCAGCTCACCACCTAGCCGGGATGAGCAGTTCTTC.